There are many counts of the clone carrying this T cell receptor (beta chain). Its antigen is not known. Amplification of TCR beta CDR3 regions was performed using RNA transcripts as template. The primer set for the first-round RT-PCR of the TCR CDR3 was HTBI. TCRdb re-derived calls from the multiplex PCR reads in MiXCR, one entry per CDR3 protein. The repertoire includes about 380,000 distinct CDR3 sequences, 13% of them detected once, and around 21% sits in the top ten. This sample was taken from a study of T cells in Graves' hyperthyroidism and ophthalmopathy. Points from the study as a whole: In the blood, most expanded thyroid clonotypes above 0.001 appeared as well.

This CDR3 region has 13 residues. V was pared by 4 bases and J by 2 bases, with 6 bases between. Germline loops: CDR1 LGHDT, CDR2 YNNKEL (reference sequence). Patients aged 18 to 65 had newly diagnosed hyperthyroidism that had lasted under 2 months. Ahead of any ophthalmopathy symptoms, the blood sample was obtained at the first diagnosis of hyperthyroidism. The sequenced sample consisted of blood. The TCR sequence derives from a man aged 25 to 40 with Graves' hyperthyroidism that later progressed to Graves' ophthalmopathy. The genes are TRBV3-1 and TRBJ2-1; D call uncertain. The chain's CDR3 is CASSPGPYNEQFF. CDR3 coding DNA: TGTGCCAGCAGCCCCGGCCCCTACAATGAGCAGTTCTTC.